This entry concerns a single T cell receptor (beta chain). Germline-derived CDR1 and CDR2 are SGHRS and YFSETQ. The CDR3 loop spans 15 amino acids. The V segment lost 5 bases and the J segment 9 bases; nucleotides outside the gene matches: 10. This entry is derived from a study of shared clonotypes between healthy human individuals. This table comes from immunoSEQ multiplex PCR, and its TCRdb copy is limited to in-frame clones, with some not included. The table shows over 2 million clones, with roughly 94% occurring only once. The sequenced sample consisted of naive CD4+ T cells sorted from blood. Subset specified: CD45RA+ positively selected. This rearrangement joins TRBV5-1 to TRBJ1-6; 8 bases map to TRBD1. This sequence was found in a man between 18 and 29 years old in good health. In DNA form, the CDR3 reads TGCGCCAGCAGTTTTCTCGGGACAGGAGTTTCACCCCTCCACTTT. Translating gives CASSFLGTGVSPLHF.